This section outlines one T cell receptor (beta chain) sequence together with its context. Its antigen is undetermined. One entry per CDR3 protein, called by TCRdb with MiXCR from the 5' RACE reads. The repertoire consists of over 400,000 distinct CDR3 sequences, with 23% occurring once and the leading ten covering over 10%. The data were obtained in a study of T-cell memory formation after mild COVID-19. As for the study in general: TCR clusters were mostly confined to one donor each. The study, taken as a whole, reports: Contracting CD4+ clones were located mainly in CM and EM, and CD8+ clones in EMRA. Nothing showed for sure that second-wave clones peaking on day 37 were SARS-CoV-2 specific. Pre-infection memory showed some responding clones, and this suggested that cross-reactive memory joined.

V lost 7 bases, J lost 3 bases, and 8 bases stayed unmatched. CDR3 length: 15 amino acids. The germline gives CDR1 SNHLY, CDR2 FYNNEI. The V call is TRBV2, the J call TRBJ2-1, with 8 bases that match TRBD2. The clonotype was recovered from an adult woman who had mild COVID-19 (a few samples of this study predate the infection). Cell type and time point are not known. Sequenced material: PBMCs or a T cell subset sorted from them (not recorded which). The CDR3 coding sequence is TGTGCCAGCACCCCCTCCGGGACTAGCTACAATGAGCAGTTCTTC. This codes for CASTPSGTSYNEQFF.